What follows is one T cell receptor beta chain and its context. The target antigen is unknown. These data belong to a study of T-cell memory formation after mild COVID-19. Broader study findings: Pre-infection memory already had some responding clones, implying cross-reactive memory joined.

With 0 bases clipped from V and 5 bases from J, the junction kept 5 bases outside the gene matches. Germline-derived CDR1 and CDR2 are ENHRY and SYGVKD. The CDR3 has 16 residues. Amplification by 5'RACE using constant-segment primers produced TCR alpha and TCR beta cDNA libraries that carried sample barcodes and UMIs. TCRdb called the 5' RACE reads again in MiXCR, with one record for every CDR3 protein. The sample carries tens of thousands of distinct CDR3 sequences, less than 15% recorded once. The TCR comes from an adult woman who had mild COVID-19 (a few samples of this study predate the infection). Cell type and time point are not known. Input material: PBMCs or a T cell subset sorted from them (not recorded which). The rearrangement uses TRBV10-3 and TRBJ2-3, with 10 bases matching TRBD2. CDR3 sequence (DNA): TGTGCCATCAGTGAGTCTACTAGCGGGATGGAAGATACGCAGTATTTT. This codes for CAISESTSGMEDTQYF.